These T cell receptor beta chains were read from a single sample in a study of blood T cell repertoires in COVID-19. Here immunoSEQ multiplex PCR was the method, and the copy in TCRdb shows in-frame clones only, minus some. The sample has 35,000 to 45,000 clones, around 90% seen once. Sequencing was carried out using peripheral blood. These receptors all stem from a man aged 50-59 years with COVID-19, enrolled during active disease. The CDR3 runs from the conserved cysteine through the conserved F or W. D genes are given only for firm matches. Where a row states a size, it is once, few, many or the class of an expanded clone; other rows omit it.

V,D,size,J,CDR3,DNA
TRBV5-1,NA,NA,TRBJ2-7,CASSLVSVLVGGADEQYF,TGCGCCAGCAGCTTGGTTTCCGTTTTGGTCGGTGGGGCCGACGAGCAGTACTTC
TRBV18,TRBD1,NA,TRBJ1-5,CASSPGIGGRDQPQHF,TGTGCCAGCTCACCAGGGATAGGGGGCAGGGATCAGCCCCAGCATTTT
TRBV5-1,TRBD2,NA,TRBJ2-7,CASSLGGAGAYEQYF,TGCGCCAGCAGCTTGGGGGGAGCGGGAGCTTACGAGCAGTACTTC
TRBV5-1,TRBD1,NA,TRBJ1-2,CASSLPYRDSLYGYTF,TGCGCCAGCAGCCTCCCGTACAGGGACAGCCTGTATGGCTACACCTTC
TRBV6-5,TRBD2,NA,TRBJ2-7,CASREGTSATYEQYF,TGTGCCAGCAGAGAGGGGACTAGCGCGACCTACGAGCAGTACTTC
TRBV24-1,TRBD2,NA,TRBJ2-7,CATSDPGLETHPYEQYF,TGTGCCACCAGTGATCCGGGACTAGAGACCCACCCCTACGAGCAGTACTTC
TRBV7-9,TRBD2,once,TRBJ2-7,CASSPTRVRGRVYEQYF,TGTGCCAGCAGCCCCACCCGGGTCCGCGGGAGGGTATACGAGCAGTACTTC
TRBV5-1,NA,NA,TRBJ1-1,CASSLGGKNTEAFF,TGCGCCAGCAGCTTGGGCGGGAAGAACACTGAAGCTTTCTTT
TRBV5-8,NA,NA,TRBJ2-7,CASSLVGGNRYEQYF,TGTGCCAGCAGCTTGGTGGGAGGAAATAGGTACGAGCAGTACTTC
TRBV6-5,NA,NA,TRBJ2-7,CASSYDGGGLYEQYF,TGTGCCAGCAGTTACGACGGCGGAGGCCTGTACGAGCAGTACTTC
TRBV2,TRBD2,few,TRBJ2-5,CASSVGLAGEETQYF,TGTGCCAGCAGTGTGGGACTAGCGGGAGAAGAGACCCAGTACTTC
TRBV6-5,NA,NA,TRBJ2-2,CASLGGLVNGELFF,TGTGCCAGCCTAGGGGGTTTAGTGAACGGGGAGCTGTTTTTT
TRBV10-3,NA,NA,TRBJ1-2,CAISDRGRGDTNYGYTF,TGTGCCATCAGTGACCGAGGCCGGGGGGATACTAACTATGGCTACACCTTC
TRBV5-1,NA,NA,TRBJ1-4,CASSLGQAEKLFF,TGCGCCAGCAGCTTGGGACAGGCAGAAAAACTGTTTTTT
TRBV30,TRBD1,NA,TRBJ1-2,CAWRGGQVAGYTF,TGTGCCTGGAGGGGAGGACAGGTCGCTGGCTACACCTTC